This T cell receptor beta chain was documented in a study of blood T cell repertoires in COVID-19. The CDR3 totals 16 residues. Germline trimming cut 0 bases from V and 6 bases from J; bases unmatched to any gene: 5. The V gene's germline CDR1 is SGHNT and CDR2 YYREEE (reference sequence). The repertoire was sequenced with immunoSEQ multiplex PCR; TCRdb's copy has only in-frame clones and lacks some. The table lists around 220,000 clones, approximately 86% of them singletons. The sample comprised peripheral blood. The chain links TRBV5-4 to TRBJ2-1; 11 bases are shared with TRBD2. This receptor was taken from a woman older than 75 with active or convalescent COVID-19. Here the CDR3 reads CASSLGLAGMGNEQFF. Here the CDR3 DNA reads TGTGCCAGCAGCTTGGGACTAGCGGGGATGGGCAATGAGCAGTTCTTC.